These T cell receptor beta chains were read from a single sample in a study of T cell repertoires in cytomegalovirus infection. TCRdb reprocessed the reads with MiXCR, giving one entry per CDR3 protein. The table lists 740,000 or so distinct CDR3 sequences, roughly a third of them singletons. Sequences were obtained from PBMCs. Receptor source: a human donor in good health (CMV status not recorded). Some clones in this sample may be carry-over from other donors' samples. Each CDR3 is given with its conserved first and last residue. The D gene is left open where the match is weak. The size of a clone is reported for some rows only, either as once, few or many, or as a class for expanded clones.

D gene: TRBD2; clone size: .; V gene: TRBV24-1; J gene: TRBJ2-2; CDR3 protein: CATSDFSTSGNTGELFF; CDR3 DNA: TGTGCCACCAGTGACTTCTCGACTAGCGGGAACACCGGGGAGCTGTTTTTT
D gene: TRBD1; clone size: .; V gene: TRBV28; J gene: TRBJ1-2; CDR3 protein: CASSLPGQSPYGYTF; CDR3 DNA: TGTGCCAGCAGTTTACCGGGACAGTCACCCTATGGCTACACCTTC
D gene: TRBD1; clone size: few; V gene: TRBV6-5; J gene: TRBJ1-2; CDR3 protein: CASSYSGQGALYGYTF; CDR3 DNA: TGTGCCAGCAGTTACTCCGGACAGGGGGCTCTCTATGGCTACACCTTC
D gene: .; clone size: .; V gene: TRBV7-4; J gene: TRBJ2-7; CDR3 protein: CASSLTLSFYEQYF; CDR3 DNA: TGTGCCAGCAGCTTGACCCTATCCTTCTACGAGCAGTACTTC
D gene: .; clone size: .; V gene: TRBV20-1; J gene: TRBJ2-3; CDR3 protein: CSAKGTNVADTQYF; CDR3 DNA: TGCAGTGCTAAAGGCACTAATGTAGCAGATACGCAGTATTTT
D gene: .; clone size: .; V gene: TRBV28; J gene: TRBJ1-2; CDR3 protein: CASRALGARGYGYTF; CDR3 DNA: TGTGCCAGCAGAGCCTTAGGGGCCAGAGGGTATGGCTACACCTTC
D gene: TRBD2; clone size: .; V gene: TRBV4-1; J gene: TRBJ2-2; CDR3 protein: CASSPSPSGTIDRELFF; CDR3 DNA: TGCGCCAGCAGCCCCTCCCCTAGCGGGACTATTGACCGGGAGCTGTTTTTT
D gene: .; clone size: few; V gene: TRBV6-6; J gene: TRBJ1-2; CDR3 protein: CASSSVIRNYGYTF; CDR3 DNA: TGTGCCAGCAGTTCCGTTATTAGGAACTATGGCTACACCTTC
D gene: TRBD1; clone size: .; V gene: TRBV6-6; J gene: TRBJ1-1; CDR3 protein: CASSSYPTGGGTEAFF; CDR3 DNA: TGTGCCAGCAGTTCCTACCCCACAGGGGGCGGCACTGAAGCTTTCTTT
D gene: TRBD2; clone size: .; V gene: TRBV7-9; J gene: TRBJ2-3; CDR3 protein: CASSLGASGNLDTQYF; CDR3 DNA: TGTGCCAGCAGCTTAGGGGCTAGCGGGAACCTGGATACGCAGTATTTT
D gene: .; clone size: .; V gene: TRBV28; J gene: TRBJ1-2; CDR3 protein: CASRDRTRYGYTF; CDR3 DNA: TGTGCCAGCAGGGACAGAACAAGATATGGCTACACCTTC
D gene: .; clone size: .; V gene: TRBV29-1; J gene: TRBJ1-1; CDR3 protein: CSVRTNTEAFF; CDR3 DNA: TGCAGCGTTCGTACGAACACTGAAGCTTTCTTT
D gene: .; clone size: .; V gene: TRBV6-1; J gene: TRBJ2-1; CDR3 protein: CATLALMASYNEQFF; CDR3 DNA: TGTGCCACCCTCGCCCTGATGGCGTCCTACAATGAGCAGTTCTTC
D gene: .; clone size: .; V gene: TRBV28; J gene: TRBJ1-1; CDR3 protein: CASNLFVNTEAFF; CDR3 DNA: TGTGCCAGCAATCTCTTCGTGAACACTGAAGCTTTCTTT
D gene: TRBD2; clone size: .; V gene: TRBV27; J gene: TRBJ2-1; CDR3 protein: CASSFKKLGLAGQNEQFF; CDR3 DNA: TGTGCCAGCAGTTTCAAGAAACTGGGACTAGCGGGGCAAAATGAGCAGTTCTTC
D gene: TRBD2; clone size: few; V gene: TRBV20-1; J gene: TRBJ2-5; CDR3 protein: CSASVVAGEETQYF; CDR3 DNA: TGCAGTGCTAGTGTAGTAGCGGGGGAAGAGACCCAGTACTTC
D gene: .; clone size: many; V gene: TRBV7-2; J gene: TRBJ2-7; CDR3 protein: CASSDVPSSYEQYF; CDR3 DNA: TGTGCCAGCAGCGATGTCCCCAGCTCCTACGAGCAGTACTTC